This TCR beta chain was retrieved from a study of blood T cells in healthy people across ages. Concerning this clonotype: Its specificity is not known.

Sample-barcoded 5' priming and a J-beta primer mix drove a second PCR of 7 to 11 cycles. TCRdb used MiXCR to reprocess the 5' RACE reads, holding one entry per CDR3 protein. The sample carries roughly 900,000 distinct CDR3 sequences, 40% to 60% recorded once. General study points: Versus aged donors, long-lived donors had higher diversity and more naive CD4+ cells. TCR beta diversity, measured per million T cells, fell in a roughly linear way with age.

The receptor's source is a young man in good health. Sequences were obtained from blood.

In DNA form, the CDR3 reads TGTGCCAGCAGCGGACTTACCGCCAGTCGCGAGCAGTACTTC. This translates into CASSGLTASREQYF. V is TRBV7-2 and J is TRBJ2-7, with a weak D call TRBD2 (5 bases). This CDR3 is built from 14 residues. V was shortened by 5 bases and J by 6 bases, with 17 bases between the two germline ends. Germline V gives CDR1 SGHTA, CDR2 FQGNSA.